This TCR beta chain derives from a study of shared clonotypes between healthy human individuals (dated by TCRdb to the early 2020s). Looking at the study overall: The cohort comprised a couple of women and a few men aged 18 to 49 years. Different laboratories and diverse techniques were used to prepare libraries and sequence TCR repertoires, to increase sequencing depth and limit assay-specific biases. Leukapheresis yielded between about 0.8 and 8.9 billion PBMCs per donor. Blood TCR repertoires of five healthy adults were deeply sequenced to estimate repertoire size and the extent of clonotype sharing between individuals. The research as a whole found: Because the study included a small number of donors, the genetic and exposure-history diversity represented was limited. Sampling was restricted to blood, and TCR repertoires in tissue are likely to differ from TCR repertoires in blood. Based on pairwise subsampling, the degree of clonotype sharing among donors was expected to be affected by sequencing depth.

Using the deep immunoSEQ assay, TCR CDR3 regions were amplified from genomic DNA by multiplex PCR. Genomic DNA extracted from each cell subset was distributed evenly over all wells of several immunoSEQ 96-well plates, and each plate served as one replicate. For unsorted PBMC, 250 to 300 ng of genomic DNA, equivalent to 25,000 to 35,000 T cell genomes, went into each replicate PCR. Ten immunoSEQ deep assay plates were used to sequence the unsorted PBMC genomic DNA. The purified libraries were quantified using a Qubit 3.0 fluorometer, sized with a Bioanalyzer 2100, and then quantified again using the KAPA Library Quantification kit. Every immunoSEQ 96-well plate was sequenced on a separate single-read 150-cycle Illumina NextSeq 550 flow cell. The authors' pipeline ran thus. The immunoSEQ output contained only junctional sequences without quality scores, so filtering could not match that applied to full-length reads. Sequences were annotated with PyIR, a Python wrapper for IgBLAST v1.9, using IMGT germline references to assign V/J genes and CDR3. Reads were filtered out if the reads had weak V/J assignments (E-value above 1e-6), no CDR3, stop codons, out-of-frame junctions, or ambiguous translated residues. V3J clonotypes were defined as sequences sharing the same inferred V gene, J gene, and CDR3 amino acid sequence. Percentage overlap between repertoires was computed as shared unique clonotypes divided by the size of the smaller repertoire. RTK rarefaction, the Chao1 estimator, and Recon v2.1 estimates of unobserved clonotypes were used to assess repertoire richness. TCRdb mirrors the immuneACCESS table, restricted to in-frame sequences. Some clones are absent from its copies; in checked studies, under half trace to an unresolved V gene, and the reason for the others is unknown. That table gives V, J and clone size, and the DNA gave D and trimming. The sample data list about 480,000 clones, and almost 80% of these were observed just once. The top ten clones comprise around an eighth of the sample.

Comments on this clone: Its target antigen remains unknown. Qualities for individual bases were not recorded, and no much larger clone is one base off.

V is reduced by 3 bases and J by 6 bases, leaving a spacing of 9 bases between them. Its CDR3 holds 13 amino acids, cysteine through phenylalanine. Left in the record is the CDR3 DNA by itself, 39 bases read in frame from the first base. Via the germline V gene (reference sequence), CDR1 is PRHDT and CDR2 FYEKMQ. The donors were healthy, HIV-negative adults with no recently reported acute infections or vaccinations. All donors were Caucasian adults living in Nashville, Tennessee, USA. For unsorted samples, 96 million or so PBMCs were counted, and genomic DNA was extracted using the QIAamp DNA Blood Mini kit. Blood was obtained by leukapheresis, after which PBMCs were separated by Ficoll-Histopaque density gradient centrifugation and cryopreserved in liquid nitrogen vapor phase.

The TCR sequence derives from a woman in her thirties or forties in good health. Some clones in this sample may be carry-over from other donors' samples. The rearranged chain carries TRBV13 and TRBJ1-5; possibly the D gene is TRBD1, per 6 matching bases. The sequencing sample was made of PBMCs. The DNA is TGTGCCAGCAGCTTCGGGGGCGGTCAGCCCCAGCATTTT. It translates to CASSFGGGQPQHF.